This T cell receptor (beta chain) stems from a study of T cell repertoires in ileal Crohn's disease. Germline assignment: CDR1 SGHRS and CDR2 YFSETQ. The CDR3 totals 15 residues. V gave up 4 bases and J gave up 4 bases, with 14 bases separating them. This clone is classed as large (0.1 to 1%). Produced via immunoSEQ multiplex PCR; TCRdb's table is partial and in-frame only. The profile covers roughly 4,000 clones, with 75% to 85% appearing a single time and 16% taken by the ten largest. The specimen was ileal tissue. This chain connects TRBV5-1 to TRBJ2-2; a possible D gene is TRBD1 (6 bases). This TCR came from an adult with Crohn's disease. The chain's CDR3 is CASSIRQAGTGELFF. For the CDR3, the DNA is TGCGCCAGCAGCATTCGACAGGCTGGCACCGGGGAGCTGTTTTTT.